The 21 T cell receptor beta chains below were found in one sample sequenced in a study of PD-1 blockade in mismatch repair-deficient tumors. TCRdb's copy holds only in-frame clones and misses some; the assay was immunoSEQ multiplex PCR. The table records roughly 110,000 clones, 65% to 80% of them present only once. Source: peripheral blood, taken 60 weeks after starting pembrolizumab. The receptors were sampled from an adult with mismatch repair-deficient cancer.

The chain links TRBV14 to TRBJ2-7; no firm D call. The germline CDR1 and CDR2 sequences are SGHDN and FVKESK. The CDR3 covers 12 residues. Between the trimmed V and J ends, which lost 4 bases and 6 bases, there was a span of 10 bases. Written as DNA, the CDR3 is TGTGCCAGCAGCCTTTCATGGCGCGAGCAGTACTTC. Translated: CASSLSWREQYF.

V and J are TRBV7-3 and TRBJ2-7, with 12 nucleotides matching TRBD2. Germline V CDR1 and CDR2: SGHTA, FQGTGA. The CDR3 extends over 16 amino acids. V shed 2 bases, J shed 3 bases, and the junction held 5 bases outside the gene matches. The CDR3 DNA is TGTGCCAGCAGCTTAGAGGGACTAGCGGGCGGCTACGAGCAGTACTTC. Protein product: CASSLEGLAGGYEQYF.

This chain joins TRBV30 and TRBJ2-2; a possible D gene is TRBD2 (5 bases). The V gene lost 0 bases and the J gene lost 3 bases, with 17 bases spanning the gap. The germline gives CDR1 GTSNPN, CDR2 SVGIG (reference sequence). The CDR3 is 17 residues long. CDR3 in amino acids: CAWSVNSYLAHTGELFF. CDR3 DNA sequence: TGTGCCTGGAGTGTAAATAGCTACCTAGCCCACACCGGGGAGCTGTTTTTT.

The sample holds a few counts of this clone. The CDR3 spells CASSLNPRETQYF. CDR3 nucleotide sequence: TGTGCCAGCAGCTTAAATCCCCGGGAGACCCAGTACTTC. The gene calls are TRBV7-3 and TRBJ2-5, with unresolved D. The ends were cut back, 1 base at V and 5 bases at J, with 8 bases in the middle. Looked up from germline, CDR1 is SGHTA and CDR2 is FQGTGA. The CDR3 length is 13 residues.

V usage is TRBV11-3 and J usage is TRBJ2-2; 9 bases fit TRBD2. The CDR3 has 15 residues. V shed 1 base, J shed 6 bases, and the junction held 3 bases outside the gene matches. Looked up from germline, CDR1 is SGHNT and CDR2 is YENEEA. The CDR3 DNA is TGTGCCAGCAGCTTAGGGGTAGCGGGAGCCGGGGAGCTGTTTTTT. Translation: CASSLGVAGAGELFF.

In its sample, this clone was seen once. The chain is built from TRBV7-2 and TRBJ2-3, with 9 bases that match TRBD2. The J segment lost 2 bases and the V segment lost 5 bases, leaving 8 bases of the junction unmatched. Germline V gene sequence: CDR1 SGHTA, CDR2 FQGNSA. The CDR3 sequence is 16 residues long. CDR3 residues: CASSRLTSGYTDTQYF. The DNA of the CDR3 is TGTGCCAGCAGCCGCCTGACTAGCGGTTACACAGATACGCAGTATTTT. The full variable domain, in which reference TRBV7-2 and TRBJ2-3 provide the parts outside the CDR3, is GAGVSQSPSNKVTEKGKDVELRCDPISGHTALYWYRQSLGQGLEFLIYFQGNSAPDKSGLPSDRFSAERTGGSVSTLTIQRTQQEDSAVYLCASSRLTSGYTDTQYFGPGTRLTVL.

J is TRBJ2-7 and V is TRBV5-4; D may correspond to TRBD1 or TRBD2 (5 bases each). The germline V gene has CDR1 SGHNT and CDR2 YYREEE (reference sequence). Trimming removed 0 bases from V and 0 bases from J, with 7 bases in between. This CDR3 comprises 14 residues. CDR3 sequence reads: CASSLAGSSYEQYF. CDR3 DNA sequence: TGTGCCAGCAGCTTGGCAGGGAGCTCCTACGAGCAGTACTTC.

This clone was found once. This chain connects TRBV30 to TRBJ1-4; 8 nucleotides line up with TRBD1. Germline V gives CDR1 GTSNPN, CDR2 SVGIG (reference sequence). The ends lost 5 bases at V and 8 bases at J; junction bases unmatched: 7. This CDR3 is built from 13 residues. DNA of the CDR3: TGTGCCTGGGGGGGACAGGCTCGCGAAAAACTGTTTTTT. It encodes CAWGGQAREKLFF.

This chain joins TRBV9 and TRBJ2-3, with 9 nucleotides matching TRBD2. The V gene's germline CDR1 is SGDLS and CDR2 YYNGEE. The CDR3 is made up of 16 amino acids. Germline trimming cut 0 bases from V and 3 bases from J; bases unmatched to any gene: 5. The CDR3 loop reads CASSVDPSGKTDTQYF. In DNA form, the CDR3 reads TGTGCCAGCAGCGTAGATCCTAGCGGGAAAACAGATACGCAGTATTTT.

The genes are TRBV11-3 and TRBJ2-2; 9 nucleotides match TRBD1. Germline V gene lookup returns CDR1 SGHNT and CDR2 YENEEA. The length of the CDR3 is 17 residues. The junction had 12 bases not matched to a gene; V was cut back by 5 bases and J by 5 bases. The CDR3 loop is CASSPPAGTGRTGELFF. For the CDR3, the DNA is TGTGCCAGCAGCCCCCCTGCCGGGACAGGGAGGACCGGGGAGCTGTTTTTT.

J is TRBJ2-2 and V is TRBV11-3; 8 nucleotides agree with TRBD1. Germline CDR1 SGHNT, CDR2 YENEEA. V lost 5 bases to trimming and J lost 2 bases; unmatched junction nucleotides: 10. The CDR3 spans 17 residues. The CDR3 DNA reads as TGTGCCAGCAGCCCTCGACAGGGGCGCTCCAACACCGGGGAGCTGTTTTTT. Its translation is CASSPRQGRSNTGELFF.

The genes are TRBV5-4 and TRBJ1-1, with 9 bases fitting TRBD1. Germline CDR1 SGHNT, CDR2 YYREEE (reference sequence). V was pared by 4 bases and J by 4 bases, with 8 bases of the junction left unmatched. This CDR3 region has 15 residues. Written as DNA, the CDR3 is TGTGCCAGCAGCCCGGACAGGGGAAGAGGCACTGAAGCTTTCTTT. Amino acids: CASSPDRGRGTEAFF. Combining the CDR3 with reference TRBV5-4 and TRBJ1-1 gives the whole variable domain ETGVTQSPTHLIKTRGQQVTLRCSSQSGHNTVSWYQQALGQGPQFIFQYYREEENGRGNFPPRFSGLQFPNYSSELNVNALELDDSALYLCASSPDRGRGTEAFFGQGTRLTVV.

The rearrangement uses TRBV28 and TRBJ2-7, with D uncertain. This CDR3 comprises 13 residues. Germline V gene data show CDR1 as MDHEN and CDR2 as SYDVKM. Trimming took off 2 bases at V and 4 bases at J, with 9 bases between the two ends. Here the CDR3 reads CASSLSQPYEQYF. In DNA, the CDR3 is TGTGCCAGCAGTTTAAGCCAGCCTTACGAGCAGTACTTC.

This clone was counted once. The chain couples TRBV29-1 to TRBJ2-5; D call uncertain. The CDR3 length is 13 residues. CDR1 is SQVTM, CDR2 ANQGSEA, per germline. Trimming shortened V by 4 bases and J by 1 base, and 10 bases separated the two germline ends. The CDR3 sequence is CSVVQQSQETQYF. In DNA form, the CDR3 reads TGCAGCGTTGTTCAACAGAGCCAAGAGACCCAGTACTTC.

The chain recombines TRBV6-1 with TRBJ2-1; 9 bases align to TRBD2. With 5 bases clipped from V and 8 bases from J, the junction kept 7 bases outside the gene matches. Germline assignment: CDR1 MNHNS and CDR2 SASEGT. The CDR3 totals 14 residues. This CDR3 is CASSPGTSSDEQFF. The DNA of the CDR3 is TGTGCCAGCAGTCCCGGGACTAGCTCGGATGAGCAGTTCTTC.

The V call is TRBV7-2, the J call TRBJ2-1; 10 bases fit TRBD2. Germline V CDR1 and CDR2: SGHTA, FQGNSA. V lost 1 base and J lost 8; bases outside the gene matches: 2. The CDR3 covers 14 residues. DNA for the CDR3: TGTGCCAGCAGCTTAGTGACTAGCGGGTATGAGCAGTTCTTC. Protein product: CASSLVTSGYEQFF.

The V call is TRBV5-6, the J call TRBJ2-7, with D possibly being TRBD1 or TRBD2 (5 bases each). With 4 bases removed from V and 5 bases from J, the gap between germline ends came to 16 bases. The length of the CDR3 is 14 residues. CDR1 and CDR2 from the germline V gene are SGHDT and YYEEEE. The CDR3 loop is CASSHGTRGDEQYF. Written as DNA, the CDR3 is TGTGCCAGCAGCCACGGGACCCGAGGAGACGAGCAGTACTTC.

V gene TRBV5-4 combines with J gene TRBJ2-3, with D maybe TRBD2 (6 bases). Per the germline V gene, CDR1 is SGHNT and CDR2 is YYREEE (reference sequence). The CDR3 consists of 15 residues. The V and J ends lost 4 bases and 2 bases respectively, with 14 bases between them. The CDR3 nucleotides are TGTGCCAGCAGCCCAGTGGGACTTCCCACAGATACGCAGTATTTT. Its protein product is CASSPVGLPTDTQYF.

This rearrangement joins TRBV11-2 to TRBJ2-2; TRBD2 aligns across 7 bases. The junction had 11 bases not matched to a gene; V was cut back by 5 bases and J by 2 bases. The CDR3 is 17 residues long. Germline V lookup: CDR1 SGHAT, CDR2 FQNNGV. CDR3 in amino acids: CASSPRGAGRNTGELFF. The CDR3 region has the DNA TGTGCCAGCAGCCCCAGAGGAGCGGGGCGAAACACCGGGGAGCTGTTTTTT. The full variable domain, with the rest looked up from reference TRBV11-2 and TRBJ2-2, is EAGVAQSPRYKIIEKRQSVAFWCNPISGHATLYWYQQILGQGPKLLIQFQNNGVVDDSQLPKDRFSAERLKGVDSTLKIQPAKLEDSAVYLCASSPRGAGRNTGELFFGEGSRLTVL.

The chain uses TRBV4-3 and TRBJ2-4, with a possible D match to TRBD1 (6 bases). The CDR3 contains 12 residues. Per the germline V gene, CDR1 is LGHNA and CDR2 is YSLEER. The V and J ends lost 0 bases and 11 bases respectively, with 8 bases between them. CDR3 sequence (DNA): TGCGCCAGCAGCCAAGAAGGGGGTGTTCAGTACTTC. Translation: CASSQEGGVQYF.

This chain links TRBV5-1 with TRBJ1-3, with a possible D match to TRBD1 (5 bases). The ends were cut back, 3 bases at V and 0 bases at J, with 13 bases in the middle. Germline CDR1 and CDR2: SGHRS and YFSETQ. This CDR3 spans 16 amino acids. CDR3 coding DNA: TGCGCCAGCAGCTCGAGGCAGGGTCTCTCTGGAAACACCATATATTTT. Translated: CASSSRQGLSGNTIYF.